A selection of T cell receptor beta chains follows, all from one sample in a study of T cell responses to AZD1222 COVID-19 vaccine. The repertoire was sequenced with immunoSEQ multiplex PCR; TCRdb's copy has only in-frame clones and lacks some. The data show about 160,000 clones, about 90% seen once. Sample: peripheral blood, taken on day 0 of AZD1222 vaccination. Receptors originate from an adult in good health. Both conserved end residues are part of each CDR3. A D gene is named only where the DNA matches it firmly. Only part of the rows carry a size: once, few, many, or a class if the clone is expanded.

>-|TRBJ1-3|-|TRBV4-3
TGCGCCAGCAGCCAAGATTCGCTCTCTGGAAACACCATATATTTT
CASSQDSLSGNTIYF
>-|TRBJ2-1|TRBD2|TRBV9
TGTGCCAGCAGCGTAGCTACGATGGGACTAGCCGAAGAGCAGTTCTTC
CASSVATMGLAEEQFF
>-|TRBJ1-1|TRBD1|TRBV6-6
TGTGCCAGCAGTTCTACCGGGACAGGGCCCACTGAAGCTTTCTTT
CASSSTGTGPTEAFF
>-|TRBJ1-4|-|TRBV10-3
TGTGCCATCAGTGGGGGTGAGACGACGGCGGTAAAACTGTTTTTT
CAISGGETTAVKLFF
>-|TRBJ2-7|TRBD1|TRBV2
TGTGCCAGCACCGGGACAGCCGCCTACGAGCAGTACTTC
CASTGTAAYEQYF
>-|TRBJ2-4|-|TRBV28
TGTGCCAGCACCTCCAATGCCATTCAGTACTTC
CASTSNAIQYF
>-|TRBJ1-5|-|TRBV6-5
TGTGCCAGCAGATCAGGGATCTATAGCAATCAGCCCCAGCATTTT
CASRSGIYSNQPQHF
>-|TRBJ1-6|-|TRBV5-6
TGTGCCAGCAGGTTGGGTCAGACGAGCTCCTATAATTCACCCCTCCACTTT
CASRLGQTSSYNSPLHF
>once|TRBJ1-4|TRBD1|TRBV11-2
TGTGCCAGCAGCAAATCGGACAGGGGGCATGAAAAACTGTTTTTT
CASSKSDRGHEKLFF
>-|TRBJ1-5|TRBD1|TRBV6-5
TGTGCCAGCAGTTATTTCAGGGGGAATCAGCCCCAGCATTTT
CASSYFRGNQPQHF
>-|TRBJ2-3|-|TRBV15
TGTGCCACCAGCAGAGTGGGGCTCAGGGGAGATACGCAGTATTTT
CATSRVGLRGDTQYF
>-|TRBJ1-4|TRBD1|TRBV4-3
TGCGCCAGCAGTTTAACAGGGGACAGCGAAAAACTGTTTTTT
CASSLTGDSEKLFF
>-|TRBJ2-3|-|TRBV2
TGTGCCAGCAGTGACAGGGGAAAGACAGATACGCAGTATTTT
CASSDRGKTDTQYF
>-|TRBJ2-2|-|TRBV9
TGTGCCAGCAGCGTTACAGGGAACACCGGGGAGCTGTTTTTT
CASSVTGNTGELFF
>-|TRBJ2-5|-|TRBV6-5
TGTGCCAGCATACGGTCGGTCTCCCAAGAGACCCAGTACTTC
CASIRSVSQETQYF
>-|TRBJ1-1|-|TRBV6-5
TGTGCCAGCAGAGGGTTGGACACTGAAGCTTTCTTT
CASRGLDTEAFF
>-|TRBJ2-2|-|TRBV19
TGTGCCAGTAGTATCAAGGGGCCCCCCGGGGAGCTGTTTTTT
CASSIKGPPGELFF
>-|TRBJ1-4|-|TRBV6-6
TGTGCCAGCAGTTACAACCAGGGAAATGAAAAACTGTTTTTT
CASSYNQGNEKLFF
>-|TRBJ1-2|-|TRBV10-3
TGTGCCATCAGTGAGGCGACAGGCTATGGCTACACCTTC
CAISEATGYGYTF
>-|TRBJ1-5|-|TRBV16
TGTGCCAGCAGCCAACCGACGGGGAATCAGCCCCAGCATTTT
CASSQPTGNQPQHF
>-|TRBJ1-5|-|TRBV19
TGTGCCAGTAGTTCGGGGGACTTAAATCAGCCCCAGCATTTT
CASSSGDLNQPQHF
>-|TRBJ1-1|TRBD1|TRBV11-2
TGTGCCAGCAGCTCTACCGGACAGGGTCTCGGTGGAGCTTTCTTT
CASSSTGQGLGGAFF
>-|TRBJ1-2|-|TRBV4-3
TGCGCCAGCAGCCCAACTCATACAGGGCACTATGGCTACACCTTC
CASSPTHTGHYGYTF
>-|TRBJ2-2|TRBD1|TRBV24-1
TGTGCCACCAGTGAGGTGGGGACAGGTTCTTCGAACACCGGGGAGCTGTTTTTT
CATSEVGTGSSNTGELFF
>-|TRBJ2-7|-|TRBV19
TGTGCCAGTAGGAGTAACGAGGGTTACGAGCAGTACTTC
CASRSNEGYEQYF
>few|TRBJ1-3|-|TRBV30
TGTGCCTGGAGTGTATGGGGGCCAAACTCTGGAAACACCATATATTTT
CAWSVWGPNSGNTIYF
>-|TRBJ2-3|-|TRBV7-8
TGTGCCAGCACAGCTTCACCTTTTTTGGCTAATACGCAGTATTTT
CASTASPFLANTQYF
>-|TRBJ2-5|TRBD1|TRBV7-8
TGTGCCAGCATCTCCCCGGGACAGGGTAGGGGAGAGACCCAGTACTTC
CASISPGQGRGETQYF
>-|TRBJ1-4|-|TRBV4-1
TGCGCCAGCAGCTACAGCTCAACTAATGAAAAACTGTTTTTT
CASSYSSTNEKLFF
>-|TRBJ1-3|-|TRBV30
TGTGCCTGGAGTCCCTTTAAGGGAAACACCATATATTTT
CAWSPFKGNTIYF
>-|TRBJ1-5|-|TRBV12-3/TRBV12-4
TGTGCCAGCAGTTTAGGGCAGCCCCAGCATTTT
CASSLGQPQHF
>-|TRBJ1-5|TRBD1|TRBV4-1
TGCGCCAGCAGCCAAGAACTCTCCAGGGGGCTAGGTCAGCCCCAGCATTTT
CASSQELSRGLGQPQHF
>once|TRBJ1-2|-|TRBV11-2
TGTGCCAGCAGCTTAGTTCCTCAGAAAAACTATGGCTACACCTTC
CASSLVPQKNYGYTF
>-|TRBJ1-3|-|TRBV5-1
TGCGCCAGCAGCTTATCCGGACCGGGGGGGAGTGACACCATATATTTT
CASSLSGPGGSDTIYF
>-|TRBJ2-7|-|TRBV11-2
TGTGCCAGCTCCCTGAAGGGGGGTTCTGAGAACGAGCAGTACTTC
CASSLKGGSENEQYF
>-|TRBJ1-5|-|TRBV28
TGTGCCAGCAGTACCCATGGTCCTGGGAGCAATCAGCCCCAGCATTTT
CASSTHGPGSNQPQHF
>-|TRBJ2-1|TRBD2|TRBV7-7
TGTGCTAGCAGCCCCCTAGCGGAAGCCTACAATGAGCAGTTCTTC
CASSPLAEAYNEQFF
>many|TRBJ1-1|TRBD1|TRBV7-9
TGTGCCAGCAGCTCCCAAGACAGGGGGGGATCTGAAGCTTTCTTT
CASSSQDRGGSEAFF
>-|TRBJ2-3|TRBD2|TRBV30
TGTGCCTGGAGCCCCTGGACTAGCGGGGGGGCGCGGGTCACAGATACGCAGTATTTT
CAWSPWTSGGARVTDTQYF
>-|TRBJ1-3|-|TRBV7-2
TGTGCCAGCAGCTTAGGCGGTCGTCGGTCTGCGGCCGGAAACACCATATATTTT
CASSLGGRRSAAGNTIYF
>-|TRBJ2-1|TRBD2|TRBV7-9
TGTGCCAGCAGCCATGGACTAGCGGGACTGAATGAGCAGTTCTTC
CASSHGLAGLNEQFF
>-|TRBJ2-7|-|TRBV12-3/TRBV12-4
TGTGCCAGCAGCCTCAGGGTGTTCGACGAGCAGTACTTC
CASSLRVFDEQYF
>-|TRBJ1-1|-|TRBV4-3
TGCGCCAGCAGCCAAGATCCCTCGCGGGAGAGAGAAGCTTTCTTT
CASSQDPSREREAFF
>-|TRBJ1-5|-|TRBV28
TGTGCCAGCACCCTTTCCCCGCAGGGTGATCAGCCCCAGCATTTT
CASTLSPQGDQPQHF
>few|TRBJ2-2|-|TRBV9
TGTGCCAGCAGCGGACTAGGGTTCACCGGGGAGCTGTTTTTT
CASSGLGFTGELFF
>-|TRBJ1-2|-|TRBV30
TGTGCCTGGGGGAGCAATGGCTACACCTTC
CAWGSNGYTF
>-|TRBJ1-5|TRBD1|TRBV19
TGTGCCAGTAGTACCACAGGGGGCGCGGAGCAGCCCCAGCATTTT
CASSTTGGAEQPQHF
>-|TRBJ2-7|TRBD1|TRBV5-1
TGCGCCAGCAGCTCTCCGGGACAGGGGGCCCACGAGCAGTACTTC
CASSSPGQGAHEQYF
>-|TRBJ2-3|TRBD2|TRBV4-3
TGCGCCAGCAGTCCGGGACTATACAGTGTAAACACAGATACGCAGTATTTT
CASSPGLYSVNTDTQYF
>once|TRBJ1-1|-|TRBV6-5
TGTGCCAGCAGTCCGGGATTCAACCCCGCTGAAGCTTTCTTT
CASSPGFNPAEAFF
>-|TRBJ2-3|TRBD2|TRBV27
TGTGCCAGCAGTTTACTTGGGAGGGGAGATACGCAGTATTTT
CASSLLGRGDTQYF
>-|TRBJ2-1|TRBD2|TRBV24-1
TGTGCCACCAGTGCCATCCCGGGACTAGAAACCACCTACAATGAGCAGTTCTTC
CATSAIPGLETTYNEQFF
>once|TRBJ2-2|-|TRBV7-9
TGTGCCAGCAGCTTCCAGGCCCCGGGCACCGGGGAGCTGTTTTTT
CASSFQAPGTGELFF
>-|TRBJ1-2|-|TRBV29-1
TGCAGCGTTGAAGGGATGAGTGGCTATGGCTACACCTTC
CSVEGMSGYGYTF
>-|TRBJ2-7|-|TRBV4-3
TGCGCCAGCAGCGTACACGTCAGCTACGAGCAGTACTTC
CASSVHVSYEQYF
>few|TRBJ1-1|-|TRBV4-3
TGCGCCAGCAGCCAAGGACGGGGCACTGAAGCTTTCTTT
CASSQGRGTEAFF